Below are 8 T cell receptor beta chains sequenced from a single sample in a study of blood T cell repertoires in COVID-19. Profiled with immunoSEQ multiplex PCR; TCRdb holds only in-frame clones, not every one. The sample has tens of thousands of clones; roughly 91% are singletons. The sample was peripheral blood. The source of these receptors is a man in his 60s with acute or convalescent COVID-19.

The table lists this clone with a few counts. Written as DNA, the CDR3 is TGTGCTAGTGGTTTGGACCTAATGCCCCAGCATTTT. Translating gives CASGLDLMPQHF. The V gene is TRBV12-5, the J gene TRBJ1-5; no firm D call. The CDR3 has 12 residues. V shed 1 base and J shed 9 bases, with 7 bases lying between them. Germline V gene sequence: CDR1 LGHNT, CDR2 FRNRAP.

The chain couples TRBV9 to TRBJ1-4; 7 bases agree with TRBD1. V lost 3 bases to trimming and J lost 4 bases; unmatched junction nucleotides: 6. The germline gives CDR1 SGDLS, CDR2 YYNGEE. This CDR3 has 15 amino acids. The chain's CDR3 is CASSAPGQFNEKLFF. The CDR3 nucleotides read TGTGCCAGCAGCGCGCCGGGACAGTTTAATGAAAAACTGTTTTTT.

The gene calls are TRBV29-1 and TRBJ1-5, with D perhaps matching TRBD1 (5 bases). The CDR3 consists of 13 residues. V dropped 4 bases and J dropped 3 bases, with 10 bases sitting between them. Germline assignment: CDR1 SQVTM and CDR2 ANQGSEA. CDR3 sequence: CSVAWGLNQPQHF. CDR3 sequence (DNA): TGCAGCGTTGCTTGGGGCCTCAATCAGCCCCAGCATTTT.

This clone was recorded once. The CDR3 nucleotides are TGTGCCATCAGAAGCGCAGCGGATGCCACTGAAGCTTTCTTT. This translates into CAIRSAADATEAFF. The rearrangement links TRBV10-3 to TRBJ1-1; no clear D gene. Trimming removed 6 bases from V and 4 bases from J, with 15 bases in between. The CDR3 is 14 residues long. The V gene's germline CDR1 is ENHRY and CDR2 SYGVKD.

Worth noting for this clone: This sample includes further DNA sequences coding for the same CDR3. The genes are TRBV15 and TRBJ1-4; tentative D call: TRBD1 (6 bases). CDR3 length: 15 amino acids. In germline, CDR1 is LNHNV, CDR2 YYDKDF (reference sequence). The V gene lost 0 bases and the J gene lost 8 bases, with 13 bases spanning the gap. CDR3 sequence reads: CATSREGGVGEKLFF. In nucleotides, the CDR3 is TGTGCCACCAGCAGAGAAGGGGGGGTAGGGGAAAAACTGTTTTTT.

The chain combines TRBV3-1 (or the pseudogene TRBV3-2) with TRBJ2-7; no definite D call. The CDR3 is 12 residues long. The V end lost 3 bases, the J end lost 7 bases, and 10 bases lay between the germline ends. Germline V gene sequence: CDR1 LGHDT, CDR2 YNNKEL (reference sequence). The CDR3, as DNA: TGTGCCAGCAGCCAGTCACAAGAAGAGCAGTACTTC. Its translation is CASSQSQEEQYF.

V gene TRBV2 combines with J gene TRBJ1-4; 7 nucleotides align to TRBD1. V lost 2 bases, J lost 6 bases, and 9 bases stayed unmatched. The CDR3 runs 16 residues. The germline V gene encodes CDR1 SNHLY and CDR2 FYNNEI. CDR3 sequence (DNA): TGTGCCAGCAGTGAATATCAGGGGGGAGGTTATGAAAAACTGTTTTTT. Protein product: CASSEYQGGGYEKLFF.

The genes are TRBV27 and TRBJ2-5; TRBD1 might be the D (6 bases). Trimming shortened V by 5 bases and J by 5 bases, and 15 bases separated the two germline ends. This CDR3 contains 14 residues. Germline-derived CDR1 and CDR2 are MNHEY and SMNVEV (reference sequence). CDR3 amino acids: CASSPQGPWETQYF. For the CDR3, the DNA is TGTGCCAGCAGTCCCCAGGGGCCGTGGGAGACCCAGTACTTC.